Reported below is one T cell receptor (beta chain). This specimen comes from a study of identical twins. Each CDR3 protein gets one entry after TCRdb re-called the 5' RACE reads with MiXCR. The data contain 500,000 to 600,000 distinct CDR3 sequences, 20% to 25% of them seen just once; the ten biggest clones take up 0.91%. CDR3 length: 15 residues. CDR1 SGHRS and CDR2 YFSETQ come from the germline V gene. J gave up 5 bases and V 1 base, and 5 bases lay outside the gene matches. These data were also reused for a study on T cells expressing NK-cell markers.

The receptor's source is a woman aged 18-29 years in good health. This chain joins TRBV5-1 and TRBJ2-3, with TRBD1 matching 9 bases. The sequencing input was CD4+ T cells sorted from blood. The CDR3, as DNA: TGCGCCAGCAGCTTGACCGGGACAGGGCTAGATACGCAGTATTTT. Its protein is CASSLTGTGLDTQYF.